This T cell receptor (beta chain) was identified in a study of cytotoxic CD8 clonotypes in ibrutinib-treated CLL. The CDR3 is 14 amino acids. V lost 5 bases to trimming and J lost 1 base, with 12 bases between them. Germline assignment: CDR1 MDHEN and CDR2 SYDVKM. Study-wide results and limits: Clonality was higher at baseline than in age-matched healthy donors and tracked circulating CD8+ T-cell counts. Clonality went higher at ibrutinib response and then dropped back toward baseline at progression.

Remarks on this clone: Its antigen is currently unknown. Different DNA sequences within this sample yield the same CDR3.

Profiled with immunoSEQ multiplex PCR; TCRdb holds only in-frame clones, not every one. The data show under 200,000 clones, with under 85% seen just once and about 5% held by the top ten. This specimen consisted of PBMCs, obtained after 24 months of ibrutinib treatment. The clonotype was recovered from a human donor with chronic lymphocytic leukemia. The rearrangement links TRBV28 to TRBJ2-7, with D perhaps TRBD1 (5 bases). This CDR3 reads CASSLPGLSYEQYF. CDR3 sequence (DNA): TGTGCCAGCAGTCTTCCAGGGTTATCCTACGAGCAGTACTTC.